These 30 T cell receptor beta chains share one sample of origin, sequenced in a study of T cell repertoires in cytomegalovirus infection. These receptors have no identified antigens. TCRdb independently ran MiXCR on the reads; one entry per CDR3 protein. Of roughly 920,000 distinct CDR3 sequences detected, approximately 31% appear once; the ten largest clones hold about an eighth. The sample was cultured CD8+ T cells from PBMCs, taken from culture after CMV antigen stimulation. The receptors originated from a human donor in good health (CMV status not recorded). Some clones in this sample may be carry-over from other donors' samples.

This sequence joins TRBV12-3 or TRBV12-4 and TRBJ2-7, with 7 bases aligning to TRBD2. J lost 2 bases, V lost 3 bases, and 13 bases had no gene match. The CDR3 totals 17 residues. CDR3 residues: CASSFGLERDVPYEQYV. The CDR3, as DNA: TGTGCCAGCAGTTTCGGTTTAGAGCGGGACGTCCCCTACGAGCAGTACGTC.

As concerns this clonotype: At one end the junction does not follow the germline gene, possibly because of a read error. The V and J genes are TRBV7-9 and TRBJ2-5; 8 bases line up with TRBD2. The CDR3 sequence is 15 residues long. Germline CDR1 SEHNR, CDR2 FQNEAQ (reference sequence). In DNA form, the CDR3 reads TGTGCCAACAGCTCCGGAGCGGGGGTCAGGGAGACCCAGTACTTC. It codes for CANSSGAGVRETQYF.

This clonotype was recorded a few times. V is TRBV27 and J is TRBJ1-2, with a tentative D call TRBD1 (6 bases). V was clipped by 5 bases and J by 3 bases, with 19 bases between them. There are 16 residues in the CDR3. CDR1 and CDR2 from the germline V gene are MNHEY and SMNVEV (reference sequence). The CDR3 region is CASSDQARRGDYGYTF. The CDR3 region has the DNA TGTGCCAGCAGTGACCAGGCCCGTAGGGGGGACTATGGCTACACCTTC.

V gene TRBV4-1 combines with J gene TRBJ2-1, with a tentative D call TRBD2 (5 bases). CDR1 is MGHRA, CDR2 YSYEKL, per germline. This CDR3 comprises 13 residues. V was pared by 5 bases and J by 3 bases, with 8 bases between. This chain's CDR3 is CASSNGLYNEQFF. The CDR3 bases are TGCGCCAGCAGCAATGGACTCTACAATGAGCAGTTCTTC.

This clonotype appeared once. One base away lies a much larger clone, so this may be a sequencing read error. The chain joins TRBV12-3 or TRBV12-4 to TRBJ1-1, with 7 bases fitting TRBD1. This CDR3 has 15 amino acids. The DNA of the CDR3 is TGTGTCAGCAGAGTGGGGACAGACCTCTTACATAAAGCTTTCTTT. It specifies CVSRVGTDLLHKAFF.

The chain combines TRBV7-9 with TRBJ2-1; D gene ambiguous. V lost 4 bases, J lost 6 bases, and 16 bases lay in between. The CDR3 loop spans 15 amino acids. CDR1 and CDR2 (germline): SEHNR, FQNEAQ (reference sequence). The CDR3 region is CASSSRTPEGNEQFF. The CDR3 coding sequence is TGTGCCAGCAGCTCGCGGACCCCGGAAGGCAATGAGCAGTTCTTC.

J is TRBJ2-6 and V is TRBV28; TRBD1 is a possible D gene (6 bases). This CDR3 spans 16 amino acids. Germline CDR1 is MDHEN and CDR2 is SYDVKM. V lost 2 bases and J 2 bases, leaving 10 bases between the germline ends. The CDR3 DNA sequence: TGTGCCAGCAGTTTACCCCAGGGGACTGGGGCCAACGTCCTGACTTTC. Its translation: CASSLPQGTGANVLTF.

The chain couples TRBV12-5 to TRBJ1-1; weak D call: TRBD1 (6 bases). This CDR3 comprises 18 residues. Germline V gene lookup returns CDR1 LGHNT and CDR2 FRNRAP. V was clipped by 1 base and J by 3 bases, with 21 bases between them. CDR3 bases: TGTGCTAGTGGTTTGGATGGTCTCTGGGGGGGCGCCGACACTGAAGCTTTCTTT. Amino acid sequence: CASGLDGLWGGADTEAFF. Supplemented by reference TRBV12-5 and TRBJ1-1, the full variable domain reads DARVTQTPRHKVTEMGQEVTMRCQPILGHNTVFWYRQTMMQGLELLAYFRNRAPLDDSGMPKDRFSAEMPDATLATLKIQPSEPRDSAVYFCASGLDGLWGGADTEAFFGQGTRLTVV.

This clonotype occurred once. A much bigger clone sits one base away, suggesting this may be a read error. The rearrangement joins TRBV7-4 to TRBJ2-7; D call uncertain. The V end lost 1 base, the J end lost 7 bases, and 8 bases lay between the germline ends. This CDR3 has 12 amino acids. Germline V lookup: CDR1 SGHVT, CDR2 SQSDAQ. CDR3 sequence reads: CASSLVVDEQYF. CDR3 DNA sequence: TGTGCCAGCAGCTTAGTCGTCGATGAGCAGTACTTC. Based on the CDR3 plus reference TRBV7-4 and TRBJ2-7, the full variable domain is GAGVSQSPRYKVAKRGRDVALRCDSISGHVTLYWYRQTLGQGSEVLTYSQSDAQRDKSGRPSGRFSAERPERSVSTLKIQRTEQGDSAVYLCASSLVVDEQYFGPGTRLTVT.

This clonotype has only a few counts. V is TRBV15 and J is TRBJ1-4, with D possibly TRBD1 on 6 matching bases. The germline gives CDR1 LNHNV, CDR2 YYDKDF (reference sequence). This CDR3 spans 16 amino acids. V was shortened by 3 bases and J by 8 bases, with 19 bases between the two germline ends. This CDR3 reads CATSSARQARGEKLFF. CDR3 nucleotides: TGTGCCACCAGCAGTGCGCGACAGGCGAGGGGAGAAAAACTGTTTTTT.

This chain uses TRBV14 with TRBJ1-6, with D perhaps TRBD1 (6 bases). Germline CDR1 reads SGHDN; CDR2 reads FVKESK. CDR3 length: 15 amino acids. Trimming took off 4 bases at V and 6 bases at J, with 13 bases between the two ends. The CDR3 DNA sequence: TGTGCCAGCAGCCCCACCAGGGGCCCTAATTCACCCCTCCACTTT. Translated: CASSPTRGPNSPLHF.

There are many counts of this clonotype. The gene calls are TRBV13 and TRBJ2-5; TRBD1 or TRBD2 may be the D gene (5 bases each). The germline V and J ends were trimmed by 4 bases and 1 base, with 10 bases remaining between them. Looked up from germline, CDR1 is PRHDT and CDR2 is FYEKMQ (reference sequence). The CDR3 extends over 14 amino acids. CDR3 amino acids: CASSSWGFQETQYF. CDR3 nucleotide sequence: TGTGCCAGCAGCTCATGGGGGTTCCAAGAGACCCAGTACTTC. Complete variable domain (other parts from reference TRBV13 and TRBJ2-5): AAGVIQSPRHLIKEKRETATLKCYPIPRHDTVYWYQQGPGQDPQFLISFYEKMQSDKGSIPDRFSAQQFSDYHSELNMSSLELGDSALYFCASSSWGFQETQYFGPGTRLLVL.

This clonotype was seen only a few times. The chain recombines TRBV7-6 with TRBJ2-5; 7 nucleotides align to TRBD2. In germline, CDR1 is SGHVS, CDR2 FNYEAQ. This CDR3 spans 12 amino acids. The ends lost 6 bases at V and 5 bases at J; junction bases unmatched: 3. This CDR3 reads CASRAGLETQYF. CDR3 nucleotides: TGTGCCAGCAGAGCGGGGTTGGAGACCCAGTACTTC.

This clonotype has a handful of counts. Possible read error: a much larger clone is one base away. The V and J genes are TRBV2 and TRBJ1-5; no definite D call. The V gene lost 3 bases and the J gene lost 0 bases, with 3 bases spanning the gap. Germline assignment: CDR1 SNHLY and CDR2 FYNNEI. This CDR3 has 13 residues. Here the CDR3 DNA reads TGTGCCAGCAGTGATTTTAGCAATCAGCCCCAGCATTTT. This encodes CASSDFSNQPQHF.

This chain uses TRBV5-4 with TRBJ2-1; 7 nucleotides match TRBD1. J was trimmed by 7 bases and V by 3 bases; bases with no gene match: 7. Germline CDR1 is SGHNT and CDR2 is YYREEE (reference sequence). The CDR3 runs 14 residues. The CDR3 DNA sequence: TGTGCCAGCAGCTCCCTGACAGGGACAAATGAGCAGTTCTTC. Translating gives CASSSLTGTNEQFF.

The genes are TRBV13 and TRBJ2-7; 10 bases line up with TRBD1. Germline V gene sequence: CDR1 PRHDT, CDR2 FYEKMQ (reference sequence). J lost 5 bases, V lost 5 bases, and 9 bases had no gene match. This CDR3 comprises 15 residues. The CDR3 nucleotides are TGTGCCAGCAGCCCTCGGACAGGGGGGAGGCACGAGCAGTACGTC. This translates into CASSPRTGGRHEQYV.

The chain links TRBV7-3 to TRBJ1-4, with 9 bases identical to TRBD1. Germline assignment: CDR1 SGHTA and CDR2 FQGTGA. Trimming cost V 4 bases and J 8 bases; bases outside gene matches: 8. The CDR3 consists of 15 residues. For the CDR3, the DNA is TGTGCCAGCAGCTCCGGACAGGGGAGGAGGGAAAAACTGTTTTTT. This sequence encodes CASSSGQGRREKLFF. Together with reference TRBV7-3 and TRBJ1-4, the CDR3 gives the full variable domain: GAGVSQTPSNKVTEKGKYVELRCDPISGHTALYWYRQSLGQGPEFLIYFQGTGAADDSGLPNDRFFAVRPEGSVSTLKIQRTERGDSAVYLCASSSGQGRREKLFFGSGTQLSVL.

This clonotype was counted between two and nine times. The chain employs TRBV27 and TRBJ2-1; D is unclear. The CDR3 sequence is 13 residues long. The germline V and J ends were trimmed by 0 bases and 10 bases, with 10 bases remaining between them. The germline gives CDR1 MNHEY, CDR2 SMNVEV (reference sequence). CDR3 nucleotide sequence: TGTGCCAGCAGTTTATCGGGCCGCTACGAGCAGTTCTTC. Its translation: CASSLSGRYEQFF.

This clonotype was detected many times. This chain links TRBV7-6 with TRBJ2-1, with D possibly TRBD2 on 5 matching bases. Germline V gene data show CDR1 as SGHVS and CDR2 as FNYEAQ. V shed 2 bases and J shed 6 bases, with 11 bases lying between them. CDR3 length: 14 residues. As DNA, the CDR3 is TGTGCCAGCAGCTTATTGGACTTCGGCAATGAGCAGTTCTTC. It specifies CASSLLDFGNEQFF.

V is TRBV5-6 and J is TRBJ1-3; possibly TRBD1 for D (6 bases). Germline V gives CDR1 SGHDT, CDR2 YYEEEE. With 5 bases removed from V and 2 bases from J, the gap between germline ends came to 20 bases. The CDR3 loop spans 17 amino acids. DNA of the CDR3: TGTGCCAGCAGTTATACGTGGGACATCCGCCCTGGAAACACCATATATTTT. Its translation is CASSYTWDIRPGNTIYF. The full variable domain, with the rest looked up from reference TRBV5-6 and TRBJ1-3, is DAGVTQSPTHLIKTRGQQVTLRCSPKSGHDTVSWYQQALGQGPQFIFQYYEEEERQRGNFPDRFSGHQFPNYSSELNVNALLLGDSALYLCASSYTWDIRPGNTIYFGEGSWLTVV.

The chain couples TRBV6-2 or TRBV6-3 to TRBJ1-2; 7 positions agree with TRBD1. Germline V gene lookup returns CDR1 MNHEY and CDR2 SVGEGT. CDR3 length: 16 amino acids. V dropped 6 bases and J dropped 3; count of bases not matched to a gene: 13. CDR3 in amino acids: CASRGRQGEVDYGYTF. CDR3 coding DNA: TGTGCCAGCAGGGGACGACAGGGAGAGGTTGACTATGGCTACACCTTC.

This clonotype was observed a handful of times. The chain recombines TRBV20-1 with TRBJ2-7; D may be TRBD1 or TRBD2 (5 bases each). The CDR3 sequence is 14 residues long. Germline V CDR1 and CDR2: DFQATT, SNEGSKA (reference sequence). V dropped 3 bases and J dropped 0 bases, with 12 bases sitting between them. The CDR3 DNA reads as TGCAGTGCTAGTGGGCAGGGAGTCTCCTACGAGCAGTACTTC. Translation gives CSASGQGVSYEQYF.

This clonotype has more than one count but fewer than ten. J is TRBJ2-3 and V is TRBV7-2; 9 bases line up with TRBD2. J lost 0 bases, V lost 2 bases, and 6 bases had no gene match. From germline, CDR1 is SGHTA and CDR2 FQGNSA. The CDR3 consists of 17 residues. The CDR3 here is CASSLPSGEASTDTQYF. The CDR3 DNA is TGTGCCAGCAGCTTACCTAGCGGGGAAGCTAGCACAGATACGCAGTATTTT.

This clonotype has just one count. The rearrangement joins TRBV4-2 to TRBJ2-1; TRBD2 matches at 10 bases. CDR1 and CDR2 (germline): LGHNA, YNFKEQ. The CDR3 loop spans 18 amino acids. J gave up 4 bases and V 1 base, and 10 bases lay outside the gene matches. The CDR3 protein is CASSQGLAGATVYNEQFF. In DNA, the CDR3 is TGTGCCAGCAGCCAAGGTCTAGCGGGGGCGACGGTATACAATGAGCAGTTCTTC.

This clonotype was observed a few times. The junction shows a germline mismatch at one end, possibly a read error. CDR3 amino acids: CASSLAAGGPHATQYF. The CDR3 region has the DNA TGTGCCAGCAGCCTAGCGGCGGGGGGCCCCCACGCGACCCAGTACTTC. V usage is TRBV7-9 and J usage is TRBJ2-5, with 8 bases that match TRBD2. Germline lookup yields CDR1 SEHNR and CDR2 FQNEAQ (reference sequence). This CDR3 is 16 amino acids long.

For this clonotype: The junction differs from germline at one of its ends, possibly a read error. V usage is TRBV7-6 and J usage is TRBJ2-1; D is perhaps TRBD1 (6 bases). This CDR3 has 15 residues. CDR1 and CDR2 (germline): SGHVS, FNYEAQ. CDR3 residues: CASSLGGELYNEQFF. In DNA form, the CDR3 reads TGTGCTAGCAGCTTAGGGGGAGAATTGTACAATGAGCAGTTCTTC. Full variable domain (rest looked up from reference TRBV7-6 and TRBJ2-1): GAGVSQSPRYKVTKRGQDVALRCDPISGHVSLYWYRQALGQGPEFLTYFNYEAQQDKSGLPNDRFSAERPEGSISTLTIQRTEQRDSAMYRCASSLGGELYNEQFFGPGTRLTVL.

CDR3 sequence reads: CASSSDGHVSYNSPLHF. The CDR3 region has the DNA TGTGCCAGCAGCTCAGACGGACATGTCTCCTATAATTCACCCCTCCACTTT. This chain uses TRBV6-6 with TRBJ1-6; a possible D gene is TRBD1 (5 bases). Trimming stripped 6 bases from V and 0 bases from J, with 15 bases between. This CDR3 contains 17 residues. Germline V gene sequence: CDR1 MNHNY, CDR2 SVGAGI (reference sequence).

The chain couples TRBV7-9 to TRBJ2-7, with D tentatively TRBD1 or TRBD2 (5 bases each). Germline V CDR1 and CDR2: SEHNR, FQNEAQ (reference sequence). The V end lost 5 bases, the J end lost 4 bases, and 15 bases lay between the germline ends. The CDR3 runs 14 residues. The CDR3 sequence is CASSLRGAPYEQYF. The CDR3 DNA sequence: TGTGCCAGCAGCCTCCGAGGGGCACCTTACGAGCAGTACTTC.

This chain connects TRBV19 to TRBJ1-5; D uncertain. V was shortened by 4 bases and J by 2 bases, with 9 bases between the two germline ends. Germline values: CDR1 LNHDA, CDR2 SQIVND (reference sequence). The CDR3 runs 14 residues. The CDR3 nucleotides are TGTGCCAGTAGTACTAACAGACGCAATCAGCCCCAGCATTTT. Encoded protein: CASSTNRRNQPQHF.

This clonotype appeared a few times. The V and J genes are TRBV7-9 and TRBJ1-1; no firm D call. Per the germline V gene, CDR1 is SEHNR and CDR2 is FQNEAQ (reference sequence). This CDR3 has 17 amino acids. Trimming removed 5 bases at V and 2 bases at J, with 21 bases between. The CDR3 is CASSTTRLGLINTEAFF. CDR3 DNA sequence: TGTGCCAGCAGCACGACCCGGTTGGGTTTGATTAACACTGAAGCTTTCTTT.